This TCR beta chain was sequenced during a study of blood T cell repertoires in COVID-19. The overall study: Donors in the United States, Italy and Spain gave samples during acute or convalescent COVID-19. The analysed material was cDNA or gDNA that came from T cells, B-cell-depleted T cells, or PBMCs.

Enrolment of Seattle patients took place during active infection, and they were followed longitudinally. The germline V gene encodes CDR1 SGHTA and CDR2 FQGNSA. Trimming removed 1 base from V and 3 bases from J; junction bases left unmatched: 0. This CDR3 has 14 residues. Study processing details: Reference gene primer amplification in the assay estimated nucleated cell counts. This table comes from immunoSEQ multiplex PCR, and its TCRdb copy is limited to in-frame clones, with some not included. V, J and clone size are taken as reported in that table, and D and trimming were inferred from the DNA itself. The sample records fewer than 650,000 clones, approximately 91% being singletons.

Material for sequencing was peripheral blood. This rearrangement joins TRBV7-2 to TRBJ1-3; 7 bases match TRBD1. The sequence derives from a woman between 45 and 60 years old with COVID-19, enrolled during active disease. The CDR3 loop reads CASSLGDSGNTIYF. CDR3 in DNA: TGTGCCAGCAGCTTAGGGGACAGTGGAAACACCATATATTTT.